These 12 T cell receptor beta chains came from one sample sequenced in a study of beta chain features in type 1 diabetes. Reverse transcribing all isolated RNA meant expressed TCRB transcripts were sequenced. Using immunoSEQ multiplex PCR, the repertoire was profiled, and TCRdb retains in-frame clones only, with some absent. Of around 330,000 clones detected, approximately 9.9% appear once; the ten largest clones hold more than 0.015%. The sequenced sample was naive CD4+ T cells from blood. These receptors originate from a woman in her twenties or thirties in good health.

About this clone: Other nucleotide sequences from this sample produce the same CDR3. CDR3 sequence: CASSLRLAGGTDTQYF. The CDR3 coding sequence is TGTGCCAGCAGCTTACGCCTAGCGGGAGGCACAGATACGCAGTATTTT. The chain couples TRBV7-3 to TRBJ2-3; TRBD2 matches 10 bases. The CDR3 loop spans 16 amino acids. V trimming: 2 bases; J trimming: 1 base; junction bases outside the gene matches: 3. Germline CDR1 SGHTA, CDR2 FQGTGA.

The chain joins TRBV4-3 to TRBJ2-6; D is undetermined. The CDR3 loop spans 17 amino acids. Trimming removed 0 bases at V and 0 bases at J, with 9 bases between. Germline-derived CDR1 and CDR2 are LGHNA and YSLEER. This chain's CDR3 is CASSQDVGVSGANVLTF. The CDR3 DNA sequence: TGCGCCAGCAGCCAAGATGTCGGAGTCTCTGGGGCCAACGTCCTGACTTTC.

This clone appeared a few times. The chain recombines TRBV30 with TRBJ2-7; 7 positions match TRBD1. The CDR3 has 13 amino acids. V shed 1 base and J 4 bases; nucleotides not matched to a gene: 4. The germline gives CDR1 GTSNPN, CDR2 SVGIG (reference sequence). The CDR3 is CAWSDQQGYEQYF. In nucleotides, the CDR3 is TGTGCCTGGAGTGACCAACAGGGGTACGAGCAGTACTTC. Using reference TRBV30 and TRBJ2-7 for the parts outside the CDR3, the full variable domain is SQTIHQWPATLVQPVGSPLSLECTVEGTSNPNLYWYRQAAGRGLQLLFYSVGIGQISSEVPQNLSASRPQDRQFILSSKKLLLSDSGFYLCAWSDQQGYEQYFGPGTRLTVT.

This clone appeared a few times. The gene calls are TRBV10-3 and TRBJ1-1, with TRBD1 matching 7 bases. The CDR3 loop spans 14 amino acids. Germline CDR1 reads ENHRY; CDR2 reads SYGVKD. V lost 4 bases, J lost 3 bases, and 5 bases stayed unmatched. The CDR3 nucleotides are TGTGCCATCAGTGGGACAGGCGGAGACACTGAAGCTTTCTTT. Encoded protein: CAISGTGGDTEAFF.

The chain has TRBV5-4 and TRBJ2-1; possibly TRBD2 for D (6 bases). The CDR3 covers 18 residues. Germline CDR1 SGHNT, CDR2 YYREEE (reference sequence). With 4 bases removed from V and 2 bases from J, the gap between germline ends came to 22 bases. The CDR3 loop reads CASSPRFGGTLTYNEQFF. The CDR3 DNA is TGTGCCAGCAGCCCCAGGTTTGGAGGGACCCTTACCTACAATGAGCAGTTCTTC.

There are a few counts of this clone. The rearrangement joins TRBV5-1 to TRBJ2-1; TRBD2 is a possible D gene (6 bases). Germline loops: CDR1 SGHRS, CDR2 YFSETQ. V gave up 1 base and J gave up 3 bases, with 11 bases separating them. The CDR3 consists of 15 residues. Here the CDR3 reads CASSLSGVDYNEQFF. The CDR3, as DNA: TGCGCCAGCAGCTTGTCGGGAGTAGACTACAATGAGCAGTTCTTC.

DNA for the CDR3: TGTGCCAGCAGTTTCGGGACAGGGGTGGGCACTGAAGCTTTCTTT. It codes for CASSFGTGVGTEAFF. The chain couples TRBV27 to TRBJ1-1, with 10 bases matching TRBD1. CDR3 length equals 15 residues. V shed 3 bases and J 4 bases; nucleotides not matched to a gene: 5. Germline CDR1 and CDR2: MNHEY and SMNVEV (reference sequence).

The chain links TRBV6-6 to TRBJ2-1; D is undetermined. Germline CDR1 is MNHNY and CDR2 is SVGAGI (reference sequence). The CDR3 extends over 16 amino acids. Between the trimmed V and J ends, which lost 2 bases and 0 bases, there was a span of 11 bases. DNA of the CDR3: TGTGCCAGCAGTTACCGAGCCTTCAACTCCTACAATGAGCAGTTCTTC. Translation gives CASSYRAFNSYNEQFF.

This clone was counted only a few times. V gene TRBV28 combines with J gene TRBJ1-4; 7 bases are shared with TRBD1. Germline assignment: CDR1 MDHEN and CDR2 SYDVKM. Germline trimming cut 6 bases from V and 4 bases from J; bases unmatched to any gene: 8. The CDR3 covers 15 residues. CDR3 loop: CASREGTAHNEKLFF. In nucleotides, the CDR3 is TGTGCCAGCAGGGAAGGGACAGCTCATAATGAAAAACTGTTTTTT.

Turning to this clone: Other DNA sequences in the sample encode the same CDR3. CDR3 amino acids: CASSRDRGPYEQYF. Here the CDR3 DNA reads TGTGCCAGCAGCCGGGACAGGGGTCCCTACGAGCAGTACTTC. The chain employs TRBV5-4 and TRBJ2-7; 10 bases map to TRBD1. The trim removed 4 bases at V and 2 bases at J, leaving 3 bases unmatched. Germline V gene lookup returns CDR1 SGHNT and CDR2 YYREEE (reference sequence). The CDR3 spans 14 residues.

This clone was observed a handful of times. The chain couples TRBV11-1 to TRBJ2-1; TRBD2 matches 15 bases. Trimming took 0 bases from V and 5 from J; bases not matched to a gene: 8. The CDR3 consists of 19 residues. CDR1 and CDR2 from the germline V gene are SGHAT and FQDESV (reference sequence). The CDR3 sequence: CASSLAAGTSGRTNNEQFF. For the CDR3, the DNA is TGTGCCAGCAGCTTAGCCGCCGGGACTAGCGGGAGGACTAACAATGAGCAGTTCTTC.

Only a few counts were recorded for this clone. The chain combines TRBV7-6 with TRBJ2-3; 9 nucleotides line up with TRBD2. Germline values: CDR1 SGHVS, CDR2 FNYEAQ. The CDR3 has 18 amino acids. J gave up 2 bases and V 2 bases, and 11 bases lay outside the gene matches. The CDR3: CASSLRGLTSGFTDTQYF. CDR3 coding DNA: TGTGCCAGCAGCTTAAGGGGGTTGACTAGCGGATTCACAGATACGCAGTATTTT.